This TCR beta chain was profiled in a study of blood T cell repertoires in COVID-19. Study in general: From the United States, Italy and Spain came samples of acute and convalescent COVID-19.

Germline lookup yields CDR1 LNHDA and CDR2 SQIVND (reference sequence). The CDR3 loop spans 14 amino acids. V gave up 7 bases and J gave up 0 bases, with 13 bases separating them. Sequenced by immunoSEQ multiplex PCR; TCRdb stores in-frame clones only, minus some. Found here are approximately 200,000 clones, almost 85% of them singletons; the top ten hold approximately 7.2%. This sequence was found in a human donor with acute or convalescent COVID-19. The donor label of this sample is uncertain. The V call is TRBV19, the J call TRBJ2-7, with TRBD1 as a possible D gene (5 bases). The sequenced sample was peripheral blood. The DNA for the CDR3 is TGTGCCAGTATGTCAGCAGACAGCTCCTACGAGCAGTACTTC. It is translated as CASMSADSSYEQYF.